What follows are 30 T cell receptor beta chains derived from one specimen sequenced in a study of T cells in Graves' hyperthyroidism and ophthalmopathy. TCR beta CDR3 sequences were amplified from RNA transcripts. Researchers ran a first-round RT-PCR on the TCR CDR3 using the HTBI primer set. MiXCR, run by TCRdb on the multiplex PCR reads, gives a single entry per CDR3 protein. The data hold more than 500,000 distinct CDR3 sequences, with roughly 50% observed a single time. The sequenced sample was peripheral blood or thyroid tissue (not recorded which). These receptors were obtained from an adult woman with Graves' disease, either hyperthyroidism or ophthalmopathy (not recorded which).

V usage is TRBV20-1 and J usage is TRBJ2-5, with TRBD1 matching 10 bases. This CDR3 is built from 13 residues. Germline lookup yields CDR1 DFQATT and CDR2 SNEGSKA (reference sequence). J was trimmed by 4 bases and V by 4 bases; bases with no gene match: 3. CDR3 coding DNA: TGCAGTGCTACTGGACAGGGGGGAGAGACCCAGTACTTC. It encodes CSATGQGGETQYF.

This clonotype was detected only a few times. The J gene is TRBJ2-3, the V gene TRBV5-1, with TRBD2 matching over 8 bases. There are 14 residues in the CDR3. Trimming removed 2 bases from V and 5 bases from J; junction bases left unmatched: 4. Germline V gives CDR1 SGHRS, CDR2 YFSETQ. The DNA of the CDR3 is TGCGCCAGCAGCTTTAGCGGGATTATAGATACGCAGTATTTT. Translation: CASSFSGIIDTQYF.

V usage is TRBV10-3 and J usage is TRBJ1-1; D uncertain. The CDR3 totals 14 residues. CDR1 and CDR2 from the germline V gene are ENHRY and SYGVKD. Deletions cut 10 bases from V and 1 base from J, with 16 bases between. CDR3 DNA: TGTGCCACCAGAGCACTCGGGAGGAACACTGAAGCTTTCTTT. Its protein is CATRALGRNTEAFF.

The V gene is TRBV15, the J gene TRBJ1-2; possibly TRBD1 for D (5 bases). V was shortened by 5 bases and J by 5 bases, with 21 bases between the two germline ends. Germline V gene data show CDR1 as LNHNV and CDR2 as YYDKDF (reference sequence). The CDR3 is 16 residues long. In nucleotides, the CDR3 is TGTGCCACCAGCTTCCCGGGGAGGACAAGAAATTATGGCTACACCTTC. This sequence encodes CATSFPGRTRNYGYTF.

For the CDR3, the DNA is TGCAGTGCACGACCCGGGACAGGTCAAGAGACCCAGTACTTC. It is translated as CSARPGTGQETQYF. V usage is TRBV20-1 and J usage is TRBJ2-5; 8 positions agree with TRBD1. Germline CDR1 is DFQATT and CDR2 is SNEGSKA (reference sequence). The CDR3 consists of 14 residues. Trimming removed 6 bases from V and 2 bases from J; junction bases left unmatched: 8.

The V and J genes are TRBV7-6 and TRBJ1-2, with TRBD1 matching 7 bases. The CDR3 covers 18 residues. CDR1 and CDR2 from the germline V gene are SGHVS and FNYEAQ. Trimming cost V 5 bases and J 13 bases; bases outside gene matches: 28. In DNA, the CDR3 is TGTGCCAGCAGCACACGGCCTAGCGGGGACACCGGGACAGCAAAAGGCACCTTC. This translates into CASSTRPSGDTGTAKGTF.

This rearrangement joins TRBV12-3 or TRBV12-4 to TRBJ1-6; 7 bases agree with TRBD1. The CDR3 is made up of 15 amino acids. With 4 bases clipped from V and 10 bases from J, the junction kept 10 bases outside the gene matches. The CDR3 is CASSSDRVETSPLHF. CDR3 DNA: TGTGCCAGCAGTTCAGACAGGGTTGAGACGTCACCCCTCCACTTT.

The V call is TRBV7-8, the J call TRBJ2-7, with 9 bases fitting TRBD1. V dropped 5 bases and J dropped 6; count of bases not matched to a gene: 5. CDR3 length: 13 residues. Germline CDR1 SGHVS, CDR2 FQNEAQ. CDR3 nucleotide sequence: TGTGCCAGCAGCATCCTGACAGGGGGCGAGCAGTACTTC. This gives the protein CASSILTGGEQYF.

The table lists this clonotype with a count of one. The V and J genes are TRBV20-1 and TRBJ2-3; 10 nucleotides align to TRBD1. The CDR3 is made up of 15 amino acids. V shed 3 bases and J 2 bases; nucleotides not matched to a gene: 5. CDR1 is DFQATT and CDR2 is SNEGSKA in the germline V gene (reference sequence). The CDR3, as DNA: TGCAGTGCTAGGGACAGGGGGGGAGTCACAGATACGCAGTATTTT. Protein: CSARDRGGVTDTQYF.

This chain links TRBV10-3 with TRBJ1-2, with D possibly TRBD1 on 5 matching bases. From germline, CDR1 is ENHRY and CDR2 SYGVKD. V lost 4 bases and J 3 bases, leaving 12 bases between the germline ends. CDR3 length: 14 amino acids. The CDR3 is CAISAGNGDYGYTF. Here the CDR3 DNA reads TGTGCCATCAGTGCAGGGAACGGGGACTATGGCTACACCTTC.

This clonotype was detected many times. The CDR3 DNA sequence: TGTGCCAGCCTACCCGGGAACAATTACCAAGAGACCCAGTACTTC. Translation gives CASLPGNNYQETQYF. The rearrangement joins TRBV28 to TRBJ2-5, with D possibly being TRBD2 (5 bases). The CDR3 has 15 amino acids. V was shortened by 8 bases and J by 0 bases, with 16 bases between the two germline ends. Germline CDR1 and CDR2: MDHEN and SYDVKM.

This clonotype was recorded at least ten times. The rearrangement links TRBV11-1 to TRBJ2-5; D tentatively fits TRBD1 or TRBD2 (6 bases each). The germline V gene encodes CDR1 SGHAT and CDR2 FQDESV (reference sequence). The CDR3 has 15 amino acids. V lost 3 bases, J lost 1 base, and 12 bases lay in between. CDR3 region: CASSFGGGSQETQYF. The CDR3 DNA follows: TGTGCCAGCAGCTTCGGGGGCGGCTCCCAAGAGACCCAGTACTTC.

The chain combines TRBV20-1 with TRBJ1-5, with TRBD1 identical over 8 bases. Trimming removed 3 bases from V and 7 bases from J; junction bases left unmatched: 8. Germline V gene sequence: CDR1 DFQATT, CDR2 SNEGSKA (reference sequence). This CDR3 comprises 14 residues. DNA for the CDR3: TGCAGTGCTAGCCCGGGACAGGCGTGGCAGCCCCAGCATTTT. Translating gives CSASPGQAWQPQHF.

This clonotype has just a few counts. The chain joins TRBV11-1 to TRBJ2-1, with TRBD1 as a possible D gene (6 bases). This CDR3 is built from 13 residues. CDR1 is SGHAT, CDR2 FQDESV, per germline (reference sequence). V dropped 2 bases and J dropped 7 bases, with 9 bases sitting between them. The DNA of the CDR3 is TGTGCCAGCAGCTTATCAGGGGAGAATGAGCAGTTCTTC. Translated: CASSLSGENEQFF.

This chain joins TRBV15 and TRBJ1-2, with a tentative D call TRBD1 (5 bases). CDR1 is LNHNV, CDR2 YYDKDF, per germline (reference sequence). V lost 0 bases and J 4 bases, leaving 12 bases between the germline ends. The CDR3 extends over 15 amino acids. The chain's CDR3 is CATSRDASGGYGYTF. In nucleotides, the CDR3 is TGTGCCACCAGCAGAGATGCTAGCGGGGGCTATGGCTACACCTTC. The full variable domain, in which reference TRBV15 and TRBJ1-2 provide the parts outside the CDR3, is DAMVIQNPRYQVTQFGKPVTLSCSQTLNHNVMYWYQQKSSQAPKLLFHYYDKDFNNEADTPDNFQSRRPNTSFCFLDIRSPGLGDTAMYLCATSRDASGGYGYTFGSGTRLTVV.

This clonotype came up many times. The chain is built from TRBV5-1 and TRBJ1-2, with D hard to call. Trimming shortened V by 4 bases and J by 0 bases, and 7 bases separated the two germline ends. Germline assignment: CDR1 SGHRS and CDR2 YFSETQ. CDR3 length equals 13 residues. CDR3 loop: CASSTIPNYGYTF. The DNA for the CDR3 is TGCGCCAGCAGCACCATTCCTAACTATGGCTACACCTTC.

This chain uses TRBV27 with TRBJ1-5; no clear D. Per germline, CDR1 MNHEY and CDR2 SMNVEV (reference sequence). The CDR3 runs to 16 residues. V shed 5 bases and J shed 2 bases, with 16 bases lying between them. CDR3 DNA sequence: TGTGCCAGCAGTACCCTTAGCGGGTTGGGCAATCAGCCCCAGCATTTT. Encoded protein: CASSTLSGLGNQPQHF.

This sequence joins TRBV2 and TRBJ1-5; D unresolved. Trimming stripped 3 bases from V and 7 bases from J, with 16 bases between. Germline CDR1 reads SNHLY; CDR2 reads FYNNEI. The CDR3 length is 15 residues. CDR3 in DNA: TGTGCCAGCAGTGAGCTAGCGGGCTACGAGCAGCCCCAGCATTTT. It codes for CASSELAGYEQPQHF.

This clonotype came up a few times. In nucleotides, the CDR3 is TGTGCCAGCAGCCAAGGGTGGAGCACTGAAGCTTTCTTT. Translated: CASSQGWSTEAFF. The rearrangement joins TRBV7-8 to TRBJ1-1; D call uncertain. CDR1 SGHVS and CDR2 FQNEAQ come from the germline V gene. V dropped 5 bases and J dropped 4 bases, with 11 bases sitting between them. The CDR3 spans 13 residues.

This clonotype has only a few counts. V and J are TRBV9 and TRBJ1-2; D not certain. Trimming cost V 9 bases and J 3 bases, with 12 bases left between them. The CDR3 is 12 amino acids. Germline-derived CDR1 and CDR2 are SGDLS and YYNGEE. The CDR3 sequence: CATEAVYYGYTF. CDR3 nucleotides: TGTGCCACCGAGGCCGTCTACTATGGCTACACCTTC.

Comments on this clonotype: Mismatch with germline at one junction end may stem from a read error. The chain combines TRBV9 with TRBJ2-7, with TRBD1 identical over 7 bases. This CDR3 comprises 13 residues. The germline V gene has CDR1 SGDLS and CDR2 YYNGEE. CDR3 nucleotide sequence: TGTGCCAGCAGCGAACTGGGACAGCCAAACTCCATCTTC. This encodes CASSELGQPNSIF.

This clonotype was counted many times. This rearrangement joins TRBV6-5 to TRBJ2-7; 9 bases fit TRBD1. CDR1 MNHEY and CDR2 SVGAGI come from the germline V gene. V shed 4 bases, J shed 2 bases, and the junction held 6 bases outside the gene matches. The CDR3 has 15 amino acids. The CDR3 sequence is CASSSDRDRAYEQYF. The CDR3 coding sequence is TGTGCCAGCAGTTCCGACCGGGACAGGGCCTACGAGCAGTACTTC.

J is TRBJ2-5 and V is TRBV7-9, with 7 bases fitting TRBD2. The CDR3 loop spans 18 amino acids. The V gene end was trimmed by 6 bases and the J gene end by 5 bases; junction bases not matched to a gene: 21. The V gene's germline CDR1 is SEHNR and CDR2 FQNEAQ (reference sequence). The CDR3 DNA is TGTGCCAGCAGTCTTGAGCGGGGTAGGTCCCCCAGCCAGGAGACCCAGTACTTC. This gives the protein CASSLERGRSPSQETQYF.

This clonotype was seen only a few times. The chain has TRBV28 and TRBJ2-7; 8 nucleotides agree with TRBD1. Germline V lookup: CDR1 MDHEN, CDR2 SYDVKM. Trimming removed 3 bases from V and 6 bases from J; junction bases left unmatched: 7. The CDR3 has 14 residues. CDR3 nucleotides: TGTGCCAGCAGTTTGGGACAGGAGACCGTCGAGCAGTACTTC. It specifies CASSLGQETVEQYF. The complete variable domain, with remaining parts taken from reference TRBV28 and TRBJ2-7, reads DVKVTQSSRYLVKRTGEKVFLECVQDMDHENMFWYRQDPGLGLRLIYFSYDVKMKEKGDIPEGYSVSREKKERFSLILESASTNQTSMYLCASSLGQETVEQYFGPGTRLTVT.

J is TRBJ2-7 and V is TRBV20-1; 8 bases align to TRBD2. This CDR3 is built from 14 residues. CDR1 and CDR2 from the germline V gene are DFQATT and SNEGSKA (reference sequence). V lost 5 bases, J lost 5 bases, and 11 bases stayed unmatched. CDR3 residues: CSAPSSGSRDEQYF. CDR3 coding DNA: TGCAGTGCTCCTTCGAGCGGGAGTAGGGACGAGCAGTACTTC.

V gene TRBV29-1 combines with J gene TRBJ1-1, with 9 bases matching TRBD1. V gave up 7 bases and J gave up 6 bases; unmatched junction bases: 3. The CDR3 consists of 11 residues. Germline CDR1 and CDR2: SQVTM and ANQGSEA. This CDR3 is CSGGQGPEAFF. CDR3 nucleotide sequence: TGCAGCGGGGGACAGGGCCCTGAAGCTTTCTTT.

The chain combines TRBV10-3 with TRBJ2-7, with 9 bases aligning to TRBD1. The V gene end was trimmed by 3 bases and the J gene end by 3 bases; junction bases not matched to a gene: 6. The CDR3 is 15 residues long. The germline CDR1 and CDR2 sequences are ENHRY and SYGVKD. The CDR3 sequence: CAISDTGTGFYEQYF. CDR3 DNA: TGTGCCATCAGTGATACCGGGACAGGGTTCTACGAGCAGTACTTC.

A remark on this clonotype: At one boundary the junction diverges from the germline segment, which might be a read error. This rearrangement joins TRBV6-1 to TRBJ2-5; D unclear. CDR3 length: 8 residues. Germline-derived CDR1 and CDR2 are MNHNS and SASEGT. Written as DNA, the CDR3 is TGTGCCAGCAGTGCCCGGGACTTC. Translated, it gives CASSARDF.

The CDR3 sequence: CATGSGSNYEQYF. CDR3 bases: TGTGCCACCGGCTCGGGGTCTAACTACGAGCAGTACTTC. V usage is TRBV28 and J usage is TRBJ2-7; tentative D call: TRBD2 (5 bases). CDR1 and CDR2 (germline): MDHEN, SYDVKM. V lost 10 bases and J 3 bases, leaving 16 bases between the germline ends. CDR3 length equals 13 residues.

This clonotype was found a few times. The chain couples TRBV25-1 to TRBJ1-4; TRBD1 matches 7 bases. The CDR3 sequence is 15 residues long. V gave up 3 bases and J gave up 0 bases; unmatched junction bases: 1. The germline V gene has CDR1 MGHDK and CDR2 SYGVNS. The CDR3 DNA reads as TGTGCCAGCAGTGAGGACAGGACAACTAATGAAAAACTGTTTTTT. It codes for CASSEDRTTNEKLFF. Full variable domain (missing parts from reference TRBV25-1 and TRBJ1-4): EADIYQTPRYLVIGTGKKITLECSQTMGHDKMYWYQQDPGMELHLIHYSYGVNSTEKGDLSSESTVSRIRTEHFPLTLESARPSHTSQYLCASSEDRTTNEKLFFGSGTQLSVL.